A selection of T cell receptor beta chains follows, all from one sample in a study of control samples from healthy donors and cancer patients. The method was immunoSEQ multiplex PCR; TCRdb's version includes in-frame clones alone and lacks a portion of them. This table has about 29,000 clones, about 85% appearing once. The sample taken for sequencing was formalin-fixed, paraffin-embedded tissue. These receptors were taken from a female donor with melanoma. Each CDR3 is given with its conserved first and last residue. D genes are given only for firm matches. Clone size, where shown, is once, few, many, or a class for clones that have expanded.

J | D | size | V | DNA | CDR3
TRBJ2-7 | TRBD1 | NA | TRBV11-3 | TGTGCCAGCAGCCGGGGACAGGCGTACGAGCAGTACTTC | CASSRGQAYEQYF
TRBJ1-1 | NA | NA | TRBV29-1 | TGCAGCGTTGGGGAGGCGGGGGTGAACACTGAAGCTTTCTTT | CSVGEAGVNTEAFF
TRBJ1-1 | NA | NA | TRBV7-2 | TGTGCCAGCAGCGCAAGCAAGGTGGATACTGAAGCTTTCTTT | CASSASKVDTEAFF
TRBJ2-1 | NA | NA | TRBV4-1 | TGCGCCAGCAGCCAGGATGGGCCCGGCCGGTTGGATGAGCAGTTCTTC | CASSQDGPGRLDEQFF
TRBJ1-2 | NA | NA | TRBV5-1 | TGCGCCAGCAGCTTGTGGGGTCGGACGGCAGCTAACTATGGCTACACCTTC | CASSLWGRTAANYGYTF
TRBJ2-1 | TRBD1 | once | TRBV7-3 | TGTGCCAGCAGCAGGGACAGGGGTAATGAGCAGTTCTTC | CASSRDRGNEQFF
TRBJ2-7 | NA | NA | TRBV6-2/TRBV6-3 | TGTGCCAGCAGCCGCGGACTCTACGAGCAGTACTTC | CASSRGLYEQYF
TRBJ2-2 | NA | NA | TRBV5-4 | TGTGCCAGCAGCAAGGCCTATCCTGACACCGGGGAGCTGTTTTTT | CASSKAYPDTGELFF
TRBJ1-5 | TRBD1 | NA | TRBV4-1 | TGCGCCAGCAGCCGGCAGGGGGACAGCGATCAGCCCCAGCATTTT | CASSRQGDSDQPQHF
TRBJ1-2 | NA | NA | TRBV5-1 | TGCGCCAGCAGCTTTCAGGGGTTAGAGGGCTACACCTTC | CASSFQGLEGYTF
TRBJ1-1 | NA | NA | TRBV6-2/TRBV6-3 | TGTGCCAGCAGTTACTCGTTTCGCGGGAACACTGAAGCTTTCTTT | CASSYSFRGNTEAFF
TRBJ1-1 | NA | once | TRBV28 | TGTGCCAGCAGTCCCTTGGGAAGGGTGTGGTTTCAGACTGAAGCTTTCTTT | CASSPLGRVWFQTEAFF
TRBJ2-7 | TRBD1 | NA | TRBV18 | TGTGCCAGCTCACCGTCGGACAGGGGGACCGAGCAGTACTTC | CASSPSDRGTEQYF
TRBJ1-4 | NA | NA | TRBV19 | TGTGCCAGTAGTGACCCTCAGGGACTAAGTGAAAAACTGTTTTTT | CASSDPQGLSEKLFF
TRBJ2-3 | NA | NA | TRBV27 | TGTGCCAGCAGTTCGGCCGGGACGGAGGACACAGATACGCAGTATTTT | CASSSAGTEDTDTQYF
TRBJ2-1 | NA | NA | TRBV2 | TGTGCCAGCAGTTCTAGAGTCCATAACGATGAGCAGTTCTTC | CASSSRVHNDEQFF
TRBJ1-2 | NA | NA | TRBV25-1 | TGTGCCAGCAGTGAATTGGGGGCCCAGGGCTACACCTTC | CASSELGAQGYTF
TRBJ1-3 | TRBD1 | NA | TRBV7-2 | TGTGCCAGCAGCTTTGACAGGGGGTTCTCTGGAAACACCATATATTTT | CASSFDRGFSGNTIYF
TRBJ2-7 | NA | NA | TRBV6-5 | TGTGCCAGCAGCCCCGAGGGGCTAGCCTCCTACGAGCAGTACTTC | CASSPEGLASYEQYF
TRBJ2-1 | NA | NA | TRBV18 | TGTGCCAGCTCACCAACTTGGAGGGGCATGGGCAATGAGCAGTTCTTC | CASSPTWRGMGNEQFF
TRBJ2-1 | NA | NA | TRBV10-3 | TGTGCCATCAGTGACTCGGGACATACCTACAATGAGCAGTTCTTC | CAISDSGHTYNEQFF
TRBJ2-1 | TRBD2 | NA | TRBV3-1/TRBV3-2 | TGTGCCAGCAGCCAAGCCAGACTAGCCAATGAGCAGTTCTTC | CASSQARLANEQFF
TRBJ2-5 | NA | NA | TRBV5-1 | TGCGCCAGCAGCTTGGCCATAACAGTACAAGAGACCCAGTACTTC | CASSLAITVQETQYF
TRBJ2-6 | NA | NA | TRBV3-1/TRBV3-2 | TGTGCCAGCAGCCAAGGCCCTGGGGCCAACGTCCTGACTTTC | CASSQGPGANVLTF
TRBJ2-2 | NA | NA | TRBV4-3 | TGCGCCAGCAGCCCCGGACAGAACACCGGGGAGCTGTTTTTT | CASSPGQNTGELFF
TRBJ1-2 | TRBD1 | NA | TRBV2 | TGTGCCTCCGGGGACAGGGTAAGGAATGGCTACACCTTC | CASGDRVRNGYTF
TRBJ2-5 | NA | NA | TRBV5-6 | TGTGCCAGCAGCCGCCGACCTACGGTGGGAGAGACCCAGTACTTC | CASSRRPTVGETQYF
TRBJ2-3 | NA | NA | TRBV14 | TGTGCCAGCAGCCAGTTCCAGGAGGGGATCACAGATACGCAGTATTTT | CASSQFQEGITDTQYF
TRBJ2-2 | TRBD2 | NA | TRBV9 | TGTGCCAGCAGCGTACCCGCCGGACTAGCGGGAAACACCGGGGAGCTGTTTTTT | CASSVPAGLAGNTGELFF
TRBJ1-1 | NA | NA | TRBV3-1/TRBV3-2 | TGTGCCAGCAGCCCTCAGGGAGTCACTGAAGCTTTCTTT | CASSPQGVTEAFF
TRBJ2-5 | TRBD1 | NA | TRBV5-1 | TGCGCCAGCAGCTTGGGGACAGGGGGCGCCATGTTGGAGACCCAGTACTTC | CASSLGTGGAMLETQYF
TRBJ1-2 | NA | NA | TRBV10-3 | TGTGCCATCAGTGAGGGGGGGCGGAAGACCGGCTACACCTTC | CAISEGGRKTGYTF
TRBJ2-1 | NA | once | TRBV4-1 | TGCGCCAGCAGCTGGTCTGCGGAGGTTAGCAATGAGCAGTTCTTC | CASSWSAEVSNEQFF
TRBJ2-7 | TRBD2 | once | TRBV20-1 | TGCAGTGCTAGTATGGCTAGCGGGAGGAGAGAGCAGTACTTC | CSASMASGRREQYF
TRBJ1-2 | TRBD1 | NA | TRBV11-3 | TGTGCCAGCCTTTACAGGGGGCTCTATGGCTACACCTTC | CASLYRGLYGYTF
TRBJ2-1 | NA | NA | TRBV4-1 | TGCGCCAGCAGCCAAGAAGAACTAACCAATGAGCAGTTCTTC | CASSQEELTNEQFF
TRBJ1-3 | NA | NA | TRBV3-1/TRBV3-2 | TGTGCCAGCAGCCAGTGGGACACCATATATTTT | CASSQWDTIYF
TRBJ1-2 | NA | NA | TRBV24-1 | TGTGCCCCGCGGGGACGGAACCTTTGCTATGGCTACACCTTC | CAPRGRNLCYGYTF
TRBJ2-5 | NA | NA | TRBV13 | TGTGCCAGCAGCCGGGATAGCCCGACCCAGTACTTC | CASSRDSPTQYF